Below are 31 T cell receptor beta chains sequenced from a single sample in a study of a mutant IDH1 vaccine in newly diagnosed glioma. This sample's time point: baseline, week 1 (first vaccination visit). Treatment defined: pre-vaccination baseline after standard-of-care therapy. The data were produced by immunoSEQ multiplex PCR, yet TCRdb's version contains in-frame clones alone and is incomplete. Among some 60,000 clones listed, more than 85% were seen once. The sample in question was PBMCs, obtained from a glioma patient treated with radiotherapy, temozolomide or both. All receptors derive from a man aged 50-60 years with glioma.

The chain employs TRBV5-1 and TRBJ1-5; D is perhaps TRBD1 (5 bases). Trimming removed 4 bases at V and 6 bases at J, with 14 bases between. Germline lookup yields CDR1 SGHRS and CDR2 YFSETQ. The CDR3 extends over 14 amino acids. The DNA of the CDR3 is TGCGCCAGCAGCCTTGGGACCGAACGTCAGCCCCAGCATTTT. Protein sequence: CASSLGTERQPQHF.

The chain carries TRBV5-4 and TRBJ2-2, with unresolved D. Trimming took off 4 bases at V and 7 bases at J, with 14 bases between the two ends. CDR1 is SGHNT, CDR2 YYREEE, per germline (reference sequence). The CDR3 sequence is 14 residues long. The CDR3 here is CASSVDQVNGELFF. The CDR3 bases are TGTGCCAGCAGCGTGGATCAGGTTAACGGGGAGCTGTTTTTT.

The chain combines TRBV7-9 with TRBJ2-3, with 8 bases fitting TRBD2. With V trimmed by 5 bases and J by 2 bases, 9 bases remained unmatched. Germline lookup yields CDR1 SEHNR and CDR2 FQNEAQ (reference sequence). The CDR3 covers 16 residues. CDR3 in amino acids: CASSRQAGGPTDTQYF. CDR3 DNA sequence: TGTGCCAGCAGCCGCCAGGCGGGGGGCCCCACAGATACGCAGTATTTT.

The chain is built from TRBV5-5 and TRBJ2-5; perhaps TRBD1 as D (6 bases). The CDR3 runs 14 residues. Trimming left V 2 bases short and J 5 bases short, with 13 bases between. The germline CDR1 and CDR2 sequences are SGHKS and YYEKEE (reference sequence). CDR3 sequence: CASSLQGTLETQYF. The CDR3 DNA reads TGTGCCAGCAGCTTACAGGGAACTTTGGAGACCCAGTACTTC. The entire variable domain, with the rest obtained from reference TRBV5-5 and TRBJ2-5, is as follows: DAGVTQSPTHLIKTRGQQVTLRCSPISGHKSVSWYQQVLGQGPQFIFQYYEKEERGRGNFPDRFSARQFPNYSSELNVNALLLGDSALYLCASSLQGTLETQYFGPGTRLLVL.

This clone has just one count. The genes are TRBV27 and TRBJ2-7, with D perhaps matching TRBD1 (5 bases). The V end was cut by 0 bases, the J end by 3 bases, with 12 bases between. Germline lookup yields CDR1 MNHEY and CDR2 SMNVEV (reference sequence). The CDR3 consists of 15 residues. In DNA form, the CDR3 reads TGTGCCAGCAGTTTATCTTTCGGACAATTCTACGAGCAGTACTTC. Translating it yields CASSLSFGQFYEQYF.

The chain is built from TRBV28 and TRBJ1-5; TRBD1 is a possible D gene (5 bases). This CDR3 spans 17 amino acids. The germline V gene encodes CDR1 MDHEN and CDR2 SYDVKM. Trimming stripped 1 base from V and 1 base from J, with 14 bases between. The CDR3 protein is CASSLFGGLPSNQPQHF. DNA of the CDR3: TGTGCCAGCAGTTTATTTGGGGGACTTCCGAGCAATCAGCCCCAGCATTTT.

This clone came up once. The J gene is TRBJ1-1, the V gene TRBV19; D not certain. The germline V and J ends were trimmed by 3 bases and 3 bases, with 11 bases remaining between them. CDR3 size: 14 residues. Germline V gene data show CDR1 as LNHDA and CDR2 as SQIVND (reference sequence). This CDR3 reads CASSITVWDTEAFF. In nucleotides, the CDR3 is TGTGCCAGTAGTATTACTGTCTGGGACACTGAAGCTTTCTTT. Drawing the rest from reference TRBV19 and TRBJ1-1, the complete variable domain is DGGITQSPKYLFRKEGQNVTLSCEQNLNHDAMYWYRQDPGQGLRLIYYSQIVNDFQKGDIAEGYSVSREKKESFPLTVTSAQKNPTAFYLCASSITVWDTEAFFGQGTRLTVV.

This CDR3 reads CASSLGGGRRNEQFF. The CDR3 coding sequence is TGCGCCAGCAGCTTAGGGGGGGGCCGGAGGAATGAGCAGTTCTTC. The chain uses TRBV5-1 and TRBJ2-1; weak D call: TRBD2 (7 bases). The V and J ends lost 2 bases and 7 bases respectively, with 16 bases between them. This CDR3 region has 15 residues. Germline V gene data show CDR1 as SGHRS and CDR2 as YFSETQ. Together with reference TRBV5-1 and TRBJ2-1, the CDR3 gives the full variable domain: KAGVTQTPRYLIKTRGQQVTLSCSPISGHRSVSWYQQTPGQGLQFLFEYFSETQRNKGNFPGRFSGRQFSNSRSEMNVSTLELGDSALYLCASSLGGGRRNEQFFGPGTRLTVL.

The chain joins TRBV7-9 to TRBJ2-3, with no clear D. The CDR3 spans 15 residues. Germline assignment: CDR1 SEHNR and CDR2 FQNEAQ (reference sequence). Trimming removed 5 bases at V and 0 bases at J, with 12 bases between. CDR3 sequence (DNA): TGTGCCAGCAGCCCCACGTCGACTAGCACAGATACGCAGTATTTT. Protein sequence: CASSPTSTSTDTQYF.

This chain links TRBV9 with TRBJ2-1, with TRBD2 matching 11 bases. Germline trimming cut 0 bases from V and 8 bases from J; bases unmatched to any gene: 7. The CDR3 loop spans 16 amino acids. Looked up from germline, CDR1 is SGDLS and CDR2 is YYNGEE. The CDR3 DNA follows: TGTGCCAGCAGCGTAGGTACTAGCGGGAGTCGCGATGAGCAGTTCTTC. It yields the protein CASSVGTSGSRDEQFF. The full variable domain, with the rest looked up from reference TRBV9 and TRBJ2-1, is DSGVTQTPKHLITATGQRVTLRCSPRSGDLSVYWYQQSLDQGLQFLIQYYNGEERAKGNILERFSAQQFPDLHSELNLSSLELGDSALYFCASSVGTSGSRDEQFFGPGTRLTVL.

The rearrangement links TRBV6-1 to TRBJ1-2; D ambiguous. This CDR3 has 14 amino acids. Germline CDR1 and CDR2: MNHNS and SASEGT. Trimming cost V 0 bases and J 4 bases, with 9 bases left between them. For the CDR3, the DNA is TGTGCCAGCAGTGAAGCCCAGCCCGTCTATGGCTACACCTTC. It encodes CASSEAQPVYGYTF.

CDR3 sequence reads: CASSTQRGSTDTQYF. CDR3 coding DNA: TGTGCCAGCAGCACCCAGCGGGGTAGCACAGATACGCAGTATTTT. The V and J genes are TRBV5-6 and TRBJ2-3; 7 nucleotides agree with TRBD2. J was trimmed by 0 bases and V by 4 bases; bases with no gene match: 5. Looked up from germline, CDR1 is SGHDT and CDR2 is YYEEEE. The length of the CDR3 is 15 residues.

CDR3 nucleotide sequence: TGTGCCAGCAGCCCACAGGGGCGAAGCACAGATACGCAGTATTTT. Translating gives CASSPQGRSTDTQYF. The V gene is TRBV28, the J gene TRBJ2-3; 7 nucleotides agree with TRBD1. Looked up from germline, CDR1 is MDHEN and CDR2 is SYDVKM. The CDR3 covers 15 residues. J was trimmed by 0 bases and V by 6 bases; bases with no gene match: 6.

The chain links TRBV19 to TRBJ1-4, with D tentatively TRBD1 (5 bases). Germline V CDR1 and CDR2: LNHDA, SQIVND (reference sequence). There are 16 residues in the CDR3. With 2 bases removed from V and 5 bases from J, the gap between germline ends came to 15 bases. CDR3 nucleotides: TGTGCCAGTAGTATATCGAGCGAGGGGTTAAATGAAAAACTGTTTTTT. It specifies CASSISSEGLNEKLFF.

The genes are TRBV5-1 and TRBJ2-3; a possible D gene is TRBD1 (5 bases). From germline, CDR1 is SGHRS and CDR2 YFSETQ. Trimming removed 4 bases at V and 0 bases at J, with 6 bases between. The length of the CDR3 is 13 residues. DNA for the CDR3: TGCGCCAGCAGCCCAGGGAGCACAGATACGCAGTATTTT. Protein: CASSPGSTDTQYF. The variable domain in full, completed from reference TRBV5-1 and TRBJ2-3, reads KAGVTQTPRYLIKTRGQQVTLSCSPISGHRSVSWYQQTPGQGLQFLFEYFSETQRNKGNFPGRFSGRQFSNSRSEMNVSTLELGDSALYLCASSPGSTDTQYFGPGTRLTVL.

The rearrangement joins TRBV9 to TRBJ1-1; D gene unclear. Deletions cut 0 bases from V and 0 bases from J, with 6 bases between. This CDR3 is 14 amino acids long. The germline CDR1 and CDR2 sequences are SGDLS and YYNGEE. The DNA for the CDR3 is TGTGCCAGCAGCGTAGGCCATTTGAACACTGAAGCTTTCTTT. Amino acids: CASSVGHLNTEAFF.

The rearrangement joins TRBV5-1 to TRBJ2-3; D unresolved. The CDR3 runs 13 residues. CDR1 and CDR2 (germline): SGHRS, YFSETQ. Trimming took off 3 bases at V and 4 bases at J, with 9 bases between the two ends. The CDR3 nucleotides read TGCGCCAGCAGCTCAGACGCGGCAGATACGCAGTATTTT. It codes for CASSSDAADTQYF.

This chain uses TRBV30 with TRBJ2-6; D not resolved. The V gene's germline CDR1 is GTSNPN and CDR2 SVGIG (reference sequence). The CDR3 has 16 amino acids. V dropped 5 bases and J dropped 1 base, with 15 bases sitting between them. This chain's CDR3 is CAWGPPPSSGANVLTF. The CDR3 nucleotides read TGTGCCTGGGGCCCCCCCCCTAGTTCTGGGGCCAACGTCCTGACTTTC.

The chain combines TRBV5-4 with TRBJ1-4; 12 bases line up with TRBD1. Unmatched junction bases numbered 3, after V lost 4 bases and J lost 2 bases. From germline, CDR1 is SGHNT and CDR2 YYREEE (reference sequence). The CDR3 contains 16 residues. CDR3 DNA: TGTGCCAGCAGCACAGGGACAGGGGGCACTAATGAAAAACTGTTTTTT. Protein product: CASSTGTGGTNEKLFF.

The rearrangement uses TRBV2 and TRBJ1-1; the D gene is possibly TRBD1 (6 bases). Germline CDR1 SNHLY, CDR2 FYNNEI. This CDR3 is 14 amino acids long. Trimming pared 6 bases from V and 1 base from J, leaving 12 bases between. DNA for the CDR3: TGTGCCAGCAGGTACAGGGCGACGAACACTGAAGCTTTCTTT. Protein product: CASRYRATNTEAFF.

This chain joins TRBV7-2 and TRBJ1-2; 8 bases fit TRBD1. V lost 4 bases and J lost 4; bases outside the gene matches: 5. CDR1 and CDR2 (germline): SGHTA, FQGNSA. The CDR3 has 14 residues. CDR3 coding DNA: TGTGCCAGCAGCTACGGGACAGGACTCTATGGCTACACCTTC. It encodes CASSYGTGLYGYTF.

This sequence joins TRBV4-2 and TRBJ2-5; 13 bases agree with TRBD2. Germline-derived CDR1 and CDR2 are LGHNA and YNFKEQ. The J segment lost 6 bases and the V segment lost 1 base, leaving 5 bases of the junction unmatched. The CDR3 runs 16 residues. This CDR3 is CASSQVGLAGMKTQYF. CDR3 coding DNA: TGTGCCAGCAGCCAAGTGGGACTAGCGGGAATGAAGACCCAGTACTTC.

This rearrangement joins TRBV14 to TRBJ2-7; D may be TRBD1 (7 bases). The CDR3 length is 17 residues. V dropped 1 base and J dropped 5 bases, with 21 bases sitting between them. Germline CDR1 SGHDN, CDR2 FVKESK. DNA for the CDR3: TGTGCCAGCAGCCAAGGGCGTAGAGTGGAGGGGGCCCACGAGCAGTACTTC. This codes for CASSQGRRVEGAHEQYF.

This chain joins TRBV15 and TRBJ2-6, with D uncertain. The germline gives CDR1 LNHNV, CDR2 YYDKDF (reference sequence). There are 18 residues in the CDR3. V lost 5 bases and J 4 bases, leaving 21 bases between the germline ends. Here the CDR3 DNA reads TGTGCCACCAGCGGAATCGTGAATAGTCCGCAGGGGGCCAACGTCCTGACTTTC. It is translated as CATSGIVNSPQGANVLTF.

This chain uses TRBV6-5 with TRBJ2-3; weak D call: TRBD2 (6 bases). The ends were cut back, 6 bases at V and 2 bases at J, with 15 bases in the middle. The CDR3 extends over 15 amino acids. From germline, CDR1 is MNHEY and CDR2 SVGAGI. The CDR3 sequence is CASRRGAGFTDTQYF. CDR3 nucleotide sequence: TGTGCCAGCAGGCGGGGAGCGGGTTTCACAGATACGCAGTATTTT.

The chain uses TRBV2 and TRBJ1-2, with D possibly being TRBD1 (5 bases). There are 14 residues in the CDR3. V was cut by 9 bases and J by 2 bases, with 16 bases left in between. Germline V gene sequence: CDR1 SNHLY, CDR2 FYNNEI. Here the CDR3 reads CARESGRKNYGYTF. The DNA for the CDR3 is TGTGCCAGGGAGTCGGGACGCAAGAACTATGGCTACACCTTC.

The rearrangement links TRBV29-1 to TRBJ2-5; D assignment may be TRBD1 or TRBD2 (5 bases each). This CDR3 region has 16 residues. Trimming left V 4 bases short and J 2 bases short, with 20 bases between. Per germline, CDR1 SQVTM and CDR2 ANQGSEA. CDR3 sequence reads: CSVGRLYVGEQETQYF. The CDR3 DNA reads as TGCAGCGTTGGAAGGCTTTATGTGGGGGAACAAGAGACCCAGTACTTC. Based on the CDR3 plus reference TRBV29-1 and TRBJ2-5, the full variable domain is SAVISQKPSRDICQRGTSLTIQCQVDSQVTMMFWYRQQPGQSLTLIATANQGSEATYESGFVIDKFPISRPNLTFSTLTVSNMSPEDSSIYLCSVGRLYVGEQETQYFGPGTRLLVL.

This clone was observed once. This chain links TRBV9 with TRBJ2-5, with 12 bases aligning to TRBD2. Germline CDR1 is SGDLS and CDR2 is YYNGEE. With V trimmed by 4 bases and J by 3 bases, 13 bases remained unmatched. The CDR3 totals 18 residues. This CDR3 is CASSPGLAGPGGKETQYF. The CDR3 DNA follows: TGTGCCAGCAGCCCGGGACTAGCGGGCCCGGGAGGAAAAGAGACCCAGTACTTC.

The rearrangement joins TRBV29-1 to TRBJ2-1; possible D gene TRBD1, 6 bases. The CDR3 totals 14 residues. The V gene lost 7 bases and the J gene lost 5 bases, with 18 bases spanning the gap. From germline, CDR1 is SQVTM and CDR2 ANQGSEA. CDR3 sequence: CSARGIVWDNEQFF. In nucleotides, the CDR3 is TGCAGCGCGAGGGGGATTGTATGGGACAATGAGCAGTTCTTC.

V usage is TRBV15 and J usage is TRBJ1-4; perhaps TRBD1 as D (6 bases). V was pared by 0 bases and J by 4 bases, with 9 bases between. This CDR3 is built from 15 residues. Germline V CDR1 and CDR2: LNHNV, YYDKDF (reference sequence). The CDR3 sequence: CATSREDSGNEKLFF. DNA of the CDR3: TGTGCCACCAGCAGAGAGGACAGCGGTAATGAAAAACTGTTTTTT. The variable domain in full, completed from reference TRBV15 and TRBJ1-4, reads DAMVIQNPRYQVTQFGKPVTLSCSQTLNHNVMYWYQQKSSQAPKLLFHYYDKDFNNEADTPDNFQSRRPNTSFCFLDIRSPGLGDTAMYLCATSREDSGNEKLFFGSGTQLSVL.

CDR3 nucleotides: TGTGCCAGCTCACCTACCAGGGACCAGCCCCAGCATTTT. The encoded protein is CASSPTRDQPQHF. The genes are TRBV18 and TRBJ1-5; tentatively, D is TRBD1 (5 bases). The V gene lost 3 bases and the J gene lost 7 bases, with 10 bases spanning the gap. The germline gives CDR1 KGHSH, CDR2 LQKENI. The CDR3 totals 13 residues.